These T cell receptor beta chains were read from a single sample in a study of spatial heterogeneity in lung cancer. TCRdb independently ran MiXCR on the 5' RACE reads; one entry per CDR3 protein. The sample carries over 75,000 distinct CDR3 sequences, 15% to 25% recorded once. The material sequenced was PBMCs, taken at surgery. Receptors were obtained from a male donor with early-stage non-small cell lung cancer. Each CDR3 is given with its conserved first and last residue. A D gene is named only where the DNA matches it firmly. Clone size, where shown, is once, few, many, or a class for clones that have expanded.

few	TRBV6-5	TRBD1	TRBJ1-1	CASSIRGRTEAFF	TGTGCCAGCAGTATCAGGGGGCGGACTGAAGCTTTCTTT
.	TRBV2	TRBD1	TRBJ2-2	CASSVRDRDFGGELFF	TGTGCCAGCAGTGTCCGCGACAGGGATTTTGGCGGGGAGCTGTTTTTT
once	TRBV20-1	TRBD2	TRBJ2-3	CSAGAASGDTQYF	TGCAGTGCCGGAGCGGCTAGCGGAGATACGCAGTATTTT
.	TRBV27	.	TRBJ2-1	CASINDRYEQFF	TGTGCCAGCATTAATGACAGGTATGAGCAGTTCTTC
.	TRBV7-8	.	TRBJ1-1	CASSLGYTIRPREVAFF	TGTGCCAGCAGCTTAGGATATACAATACGCCCTCGTGAAGTAGCTTTCTTT
few	TRBV11-3	.	TRBJ1-4	CASSSGTIDDEKLFF	TGTGCCAGCAGCTCCGGGACAATTGATGACGAAAAACTGTTTTTT
few	TRBV6-1	.	TRBJ1-5	CASTPGSGDQPQHF	TGTGCCAGCACCCCAGGTAGTGGCGATCAGCCCCAGCATTTT
few	TRBV20-1	TRBD1	TRBJ2-7	CSGTTGAGYEQYF	TGCAGTGGGACGACAGGGGCCGGCTACGAGCAGTACTTC
.	TRBV5-1	.	TRBJ1-1	CASSLSGGNTEAFF	TGCGCCAGCAGCTTATCCGGGGGGAACACTGAAGCTTTCTTT
once	TRBV5-1	TRBD2	TRBJ2-4	CASSLGTSGGDIQYF	TGCGCCAGCAGCTTGGGGACTAGCGGTGGCGACATTCAGTACTTC
.	TRBV2	.	TRBJ2-5	CASITGIQETQYF	TGTGCCAGTATTACAGGGATCCAAGAGACCCAGTACTTC
few	TRBV27	.	TRBJ2-1	CASSFGTHNEQFF	TGTGCCAGCAGTTTCGGGACCCACAATGAGCAGTTCTTC
few	TRBV7-9	.	TRBJ2-1	CASRHEDTNEQFF	TGTGCCAGCAGACACGAGGATACCAATGAGCAGTTCTTC
.	TRBV7-2	TRBD2	TRBJ2-5	CASRQSLAKETQYF	TGTGCCAGCAGACAATCACTAGCGAAAGAGACCCAGTACTTC
few	TRBV6-5	.	TRBJ2-1	CASSSWGHEQFF	TGTGCCAGCAGTTCCTGGGGGCATGAGCAGTTCTTC
.	TRBV14	.	TRBJ2-1	CASSPGLYNEQFF	TGTGCCAGCAGCCCGGGACTTTACAATGAGCAGTTCTTC
.	TRBV7-2	TRBD1	TRBJ1-2	CASSFSQGASGYTF	TGTGCCAGCAGCTTTTCCCAGGGGGCGAGTGGCTACACCTTC
.	TRBV2	.	TRBJ2-3	CASSDSTLSTDTQYF	TGTGCCAGCAGTGACAGTACCCTCAGCACAGATACGCAGTATTTT
few	TRBV6-2/TRBV6-3	.	TRBJ1-1	CASSRKGGGTEAFF	TGTGCCAGCAGTAGGAAGGGAGGGGGCACTGAAGCTTTCTTT
few	TRBV7-9	.	TRBJ1-1	CASSTVGVTEAFF	TGTGCCAGCAGCACCGTTGGGGTCACTGAAGCTTTCTTT
.	TRBV6-2/TRBV6-3	.	TRBJ2-7	CASSTSQGADEQYF	TGTGCCAGCAGTACATCACAGGGAGCCGACGAGCAGTACTTC
.	TRBV11-1	.	TRBJ1-1	CASSPTWGNTEAFF	TGTGCCAGCAGCCCAACCTGGGGGAACACTGAAGCTTTCTTT
.	TRBV11-2	.	TRBJ2-7	CATARDTPYEQYF	TGTGCCACCGCCCGGGACACCCCCTACGAGCAGTACTTC
few	TRBV28	TRBD1	TRBJ1-2	CATGTDYGYTF	TGTGCCACCGGGACAGACTATGGCTACACCTTC
few	TRBV7-6	TRBD2	TRBJ2-1	CASSVAGLSYNEQFF	TGTGCCAGCAGCGTAGCGGGCCTCTCCTACAATGAGCAGTTCTTC
many	TRBV29-1	.	TRBJ2-3	CSAYTDTQYF	TGCAGCGCATACACAGATACGCAGTATTTT